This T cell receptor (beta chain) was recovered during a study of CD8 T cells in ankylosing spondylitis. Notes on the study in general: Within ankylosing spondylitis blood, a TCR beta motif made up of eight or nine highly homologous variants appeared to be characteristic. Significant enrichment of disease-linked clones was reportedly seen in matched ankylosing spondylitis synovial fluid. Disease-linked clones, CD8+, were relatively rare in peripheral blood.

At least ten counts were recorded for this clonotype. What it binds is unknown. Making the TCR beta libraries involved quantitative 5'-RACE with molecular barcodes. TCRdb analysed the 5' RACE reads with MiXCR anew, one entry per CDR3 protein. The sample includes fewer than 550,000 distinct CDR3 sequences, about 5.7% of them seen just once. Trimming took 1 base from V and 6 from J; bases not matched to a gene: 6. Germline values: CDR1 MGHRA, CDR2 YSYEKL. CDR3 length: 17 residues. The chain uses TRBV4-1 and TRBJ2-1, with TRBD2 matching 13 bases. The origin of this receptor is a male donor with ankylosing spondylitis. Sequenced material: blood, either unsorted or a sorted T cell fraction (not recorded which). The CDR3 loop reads CASSQVTSGRGVNEQFF. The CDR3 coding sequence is TGCGCCAGCAGCCAAGTCACTAGCGGGAGGGGGGTCAATGAGCAGTTCTTC.